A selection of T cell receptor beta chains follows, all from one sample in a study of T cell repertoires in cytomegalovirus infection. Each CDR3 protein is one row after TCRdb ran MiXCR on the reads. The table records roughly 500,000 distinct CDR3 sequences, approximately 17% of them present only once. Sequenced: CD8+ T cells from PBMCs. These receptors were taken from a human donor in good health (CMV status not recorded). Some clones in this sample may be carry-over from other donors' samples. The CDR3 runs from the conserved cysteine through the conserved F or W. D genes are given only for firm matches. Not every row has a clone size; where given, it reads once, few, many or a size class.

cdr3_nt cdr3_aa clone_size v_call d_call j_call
TGTGCCAGCAGCCAAGATAGGTCAGGGTGGCAGCCCCAGCATTTT CASSQDRSGWQPQHF NA TRBV4-2 NA TRBJ1-5
TGTGCCAGCAGCTTAGGGGGACAGGGAAACACTGAAGCTTTCTTT CASSLGGQGNTEAFF many TRBV7-9 TRBD1 TRBJ1-1
TGTGCCAGCAGTTCCGACAGGGGGGTCTACGAGCAGTACTTC CASSSDRGVYEQYF NA TRBV13 TRBD1 TRBJ2-7
TGTGCCAGCACCCGGACTAGCGGGAGTGGGGTGGGAGAGACCCAGTACTTC CASTRTSGSGVGETQYF NA TRBV9 TRBD2 TRBJ2-5
TGTGCCAGCAGCACCATAGCGGGGGGCGTGGAGACCCAGTACTTC CASSTIAGGVETQYF many TRBV7-3 TRBD2 TRBJ2-5
TGTGCCAGCAGCCAATCGGGGCCTAGCGGGGATGAGCAGTTCTTC CASSQSGPSGDEQFF many TRBV7-8 TRBD2 TRBJ2-1
TGTGCCAGCAGCTGGACAGGGGGCAACTACGAGCAGTACTTC CASSWTGGNYEQYF NA TRBV5-5 TRBD1 TRBJ2-7
TGTGCCAGTAGTATAGTCACCCTTGGGCAGCCCCAGCATTTT CASSIVTLGQPQHF few TRBV19 NA TRBJ1-5
TGTGCCAGCAGTGATGGCGGGGCCCCAGATACGCAGTATTTT CASSDGGAPDTQYF NA TRBV6-1 NA TRBJ2-3
TGTGCCAGCAGAAACACCCCTAGCGGGAGGGTAGGTGAGCAGTTCTTC CASRNTPSGRVGEQFF few TRBV27 TRBD2 TRBJ2-1
TGCAGTGCTAGAACCCCACTTAGGGACAGCTGGAATGGCTACACCTTC CSARTPLRDSWNGYTF NA TRBV20-1 TRBD1 TRBJ1-2
TGTGCCAGCAGCTATGACCCGGATGGCTACACCTTC CASSYDPDGYTF NA TRBV5-6 NA TRBJ1-2
TGTGCCACCAGCGGCCTTGACCCGGGGGAGCAGTACTTC CATSGLDPGEQYF NA TRBV15 NA TRBJ2-7
TGTGCCAGCAGTGCCCCCGGGGGTATGAACACTGAAGCTTTCTTT CASSAPGGMNTEAFF many TRBV28 NA TRBJ1-1
TGTGCCAGCAGTGTACGGGGGGGGGGCTATGGCTACACCTTC CASSVRGGGYGYTF many TRBV27 NA TRBJ1-2
TGCAGCATAGCAGGTGAAACAGGCAGGGATACGCAGTATTTT CSIAGETGRDTQYF few TRBV29-1 NA TRBJ2-3
TGTGCCAGCAGCCTTAACCGGGGTCGGGTGGAGACCCAGTACTTC CASSLNRGRVETQYF few TRBV14 NA TRBJ2-5
TGTGCCAGCAGTGCCGCCCGGGACCCAGGCTATGGCTACACCTTC CASSAARDPGYGYTF few TRBV6-2/TRBV6-3 NA TRBJ1-2
TGCAGCGTTGAGGGAGGACCGAAGGGCAGCTCCTCTGGAAACACCATATATTTT CSVEGGPKGSSSGNTIYF once TRBV29-1 NA TRBJ1-3
TGTGCCAGCACCGACTGGGTGATTAGCAATCAGCCCCAGCATTTT CASTDWVISNQPQHF many TRBV6-1 NA TRBJ1-5
TGTGCCAGCAGCCGGGAGGGCAGGCGAGCGGGGGCGCGGATCGATGAGCAGTTCTTC CASSREGRRAGARIDEQFF many TRBV11-2 TRBD2 TRBJ2-1
TGTGCCAGCAGTTTATGGATAGCGGGGGGCCCTAGCACAGATACGCAGTATTTT CASSLWIAGGPSTDTQYF NA TRBV27 TRBD2 TRBJ2-3
TGTGCCAGCAGCCCAGGACCGGGACAGGGTACGAACACTGAAGCTTTCTTT CASSPGPGQGTNTEAFF many TRBV7-6 TRBD1 TRBJ1-1
TGCAGCGTTGAGGGCGTGGAAGGGTACGAGCAGTACTTC CSVEGVEGYEQYF NA TRBV29-1 NA TRBJ2-7
TGTGCCAGCAGTATGGAGTCCACAGGGAATTACTATGGCTACACCTTC CASSMESTGNYYGYTF few TRBV27 NA TRBJ1-2
TGTGCCAGCAGTTGGGTCAGGGTTTTGGTCCACGAGCAGTACTTC CASSWVRVLVHEQYF few TRBV6-5 NA TRBJ2-7
TGTGCCAGCAGCCAAGGAAGCGCGATCTCTGGAAACACCATATATTTT CASSQGSAISGNTIYF few TRBV4-2 NA TRBJ1-3
TGTGCCAGCAGTGAGCATAGGCTACCCCTCACAGATACGCAGTATTTT CASSEHRLPLTDTQYF many TRBV2 NA TRBJ2-3
TGTGCCAGCAGCTCCCCACGGCTAGAGGCTGAGCAGTTCTTC CASSSPRLEAEQFF many TRBV7-6 NA TRBJ2-1
TGTGCCAGCAGCTGGAAGGGGAAGAACACTGAAGCTTTCTTT CASSWKGKNTEAFF NA TRBV5-4 NA TRBJ1-1
TGTGCCAGCAGCCCAAGCAGGAGGGACAGGGGAAGACGAGGTGAAAAACTGTTTTTT CASSPSRRDRGRRGEKLFF NA TRBV3-1 TRBD1 TRBJ1-4
TGTGCCAGCAGCCCCTCGGCTGAAGCTTTCTTT CASSPSAEAFF many TRBV7-9 NA TRBJ1-1
TGTGCCAGCAGCTCCTCCGGGACAGGGCAGTTCTTC CASSSSGTGQFF many TRBV7-6 TRBD1 TRBJ2-1
TGTGCCAGCAGTTCCGTATCCGGGGCATCCACTGAAGCTTTCTTT CASSSVSGASTEAFF many TRBV12-3/TRBV12-4 NA TRBJ1-1
TGTGCCAGCAGTGAAACAGGAGGGGGTGAGCAGTTCTTC CASSETGGGEQFF few TRBV6-4 NA TRBJ2-1
TGCGCCAGCAGCCCAACCGGGACAGGGGGCGGTGGGGCCAACGTCCTGACTTTC CASSPTGTGGGGANVLTF NA TRBV4-1 TRBD1 TRBJ2-6
TGTGCCAGCAGTTACGTACAGGGGGCGCGGGGCTACACCTTC CASSYVQGARGYTF many TRBV6-5 TRBD1 TRBJ1-2
TGTGCCAGCAGCCACAGGGGATGGGATACGCAGTATTTT CASSHRGWDTQYF NA TRBV13 TRBD1 TRBJ2-3
TGTGCCAGCAGTCCTAGGACAGAGATGAGGACTGAAGCTTTCTTT CASSPRTEMRTEAFF NA TRBV28 NA TRBJ1-1
TGTGCCAGCAGTTACGGGACAGGGGAATACGAGCAGTACTTC CASSYGTGEYEQYF NA TRBV6-5 TRBD1 TRBJ2-7
TGTGCCAGCAGTTTACCTAACAGACCCACAGATACGCAGTATTTT CASSLPNRPTDTQYF NA TRBV12-3/TRBV12-4 NA TRBJ2-3
TGCAGCGCGCGGGGTAACAATGAGCAGTTCTTC CSARGNNEQFF NA TRBV29-1 NA TRBJ2-1
TGTGCCAGCAGCCTCCGAGGACTAGTTAGCGATGAGCAGTTCTTC CASSLRGLVSDEQFF few TRBV6-2/TRBV6-3 TRBD2 TRBJ2-1
TGTGCCAGCAGCCGCCTTCAGACGGGGGGAAACTCCTACGAGCAGTACTTC CASSRLQTGGNSYEQYF few TRBV4-2 TRBD2 TRBJ2-7
TGTGCCAGCAGCTTAGATGGCAGGGGTTCCTACAATGAGCAGTTCTTC CASSLDGRGSYNEQFF many TRBV7-6 NA TRBJ2-1
TGTGCCAGCAGTCGGGCCAACACAGATACGCAGTATTTT CASSRANTDTQYF few TRBV6-6 NA TRBJ2-3
TGTGCCAGCAGCTCCCTCCGGACACTTACAGAAGCTCAGCATTTT CASSSLRTLTEAQHF many TRBV7-8 NA TRBJ1-5
TGTGCCAGCAGTAACCCTACGAGCTCCTATAATTCACCCCTCCACTTT CASSNPTSSYNSPLHF few TRBV2 NA TRBJ1-6
TGTGCCAGCAGCTTAGCGGGCAGGGGAGCTAACTATGGCTACACCTTC CASSLAGRGANYGYTF many TRBV7-8 NA TRBJ1-2
TGTGCCACCAGTGATCCCGGTGGGACCCAGTACTTC CATSDPGGTQYF few TRBV24-1 NA TRBJ2-5
TGTGCCAGCAGTCTTTCTCGGGACAGTACGCAGTATTTT CASSLSRDSTQYF few TRBV27 TRBD1 TRBJ2-3
TGTGCCAGCAGTGGAGGCCTTCTAGCGGCCCCCCAAGAGACCCAGTACTTC CASSGGLLAAPQETQYF many TRBV6-1 TRBD2 TRBJ2-5
TGTGCCAGCGCGTCCAAGTCAGGAGCTGGGGCCAACGTCCTGACTTTC CASASKSGAGANVLTF many TRBV27 NA TRBJ2-6